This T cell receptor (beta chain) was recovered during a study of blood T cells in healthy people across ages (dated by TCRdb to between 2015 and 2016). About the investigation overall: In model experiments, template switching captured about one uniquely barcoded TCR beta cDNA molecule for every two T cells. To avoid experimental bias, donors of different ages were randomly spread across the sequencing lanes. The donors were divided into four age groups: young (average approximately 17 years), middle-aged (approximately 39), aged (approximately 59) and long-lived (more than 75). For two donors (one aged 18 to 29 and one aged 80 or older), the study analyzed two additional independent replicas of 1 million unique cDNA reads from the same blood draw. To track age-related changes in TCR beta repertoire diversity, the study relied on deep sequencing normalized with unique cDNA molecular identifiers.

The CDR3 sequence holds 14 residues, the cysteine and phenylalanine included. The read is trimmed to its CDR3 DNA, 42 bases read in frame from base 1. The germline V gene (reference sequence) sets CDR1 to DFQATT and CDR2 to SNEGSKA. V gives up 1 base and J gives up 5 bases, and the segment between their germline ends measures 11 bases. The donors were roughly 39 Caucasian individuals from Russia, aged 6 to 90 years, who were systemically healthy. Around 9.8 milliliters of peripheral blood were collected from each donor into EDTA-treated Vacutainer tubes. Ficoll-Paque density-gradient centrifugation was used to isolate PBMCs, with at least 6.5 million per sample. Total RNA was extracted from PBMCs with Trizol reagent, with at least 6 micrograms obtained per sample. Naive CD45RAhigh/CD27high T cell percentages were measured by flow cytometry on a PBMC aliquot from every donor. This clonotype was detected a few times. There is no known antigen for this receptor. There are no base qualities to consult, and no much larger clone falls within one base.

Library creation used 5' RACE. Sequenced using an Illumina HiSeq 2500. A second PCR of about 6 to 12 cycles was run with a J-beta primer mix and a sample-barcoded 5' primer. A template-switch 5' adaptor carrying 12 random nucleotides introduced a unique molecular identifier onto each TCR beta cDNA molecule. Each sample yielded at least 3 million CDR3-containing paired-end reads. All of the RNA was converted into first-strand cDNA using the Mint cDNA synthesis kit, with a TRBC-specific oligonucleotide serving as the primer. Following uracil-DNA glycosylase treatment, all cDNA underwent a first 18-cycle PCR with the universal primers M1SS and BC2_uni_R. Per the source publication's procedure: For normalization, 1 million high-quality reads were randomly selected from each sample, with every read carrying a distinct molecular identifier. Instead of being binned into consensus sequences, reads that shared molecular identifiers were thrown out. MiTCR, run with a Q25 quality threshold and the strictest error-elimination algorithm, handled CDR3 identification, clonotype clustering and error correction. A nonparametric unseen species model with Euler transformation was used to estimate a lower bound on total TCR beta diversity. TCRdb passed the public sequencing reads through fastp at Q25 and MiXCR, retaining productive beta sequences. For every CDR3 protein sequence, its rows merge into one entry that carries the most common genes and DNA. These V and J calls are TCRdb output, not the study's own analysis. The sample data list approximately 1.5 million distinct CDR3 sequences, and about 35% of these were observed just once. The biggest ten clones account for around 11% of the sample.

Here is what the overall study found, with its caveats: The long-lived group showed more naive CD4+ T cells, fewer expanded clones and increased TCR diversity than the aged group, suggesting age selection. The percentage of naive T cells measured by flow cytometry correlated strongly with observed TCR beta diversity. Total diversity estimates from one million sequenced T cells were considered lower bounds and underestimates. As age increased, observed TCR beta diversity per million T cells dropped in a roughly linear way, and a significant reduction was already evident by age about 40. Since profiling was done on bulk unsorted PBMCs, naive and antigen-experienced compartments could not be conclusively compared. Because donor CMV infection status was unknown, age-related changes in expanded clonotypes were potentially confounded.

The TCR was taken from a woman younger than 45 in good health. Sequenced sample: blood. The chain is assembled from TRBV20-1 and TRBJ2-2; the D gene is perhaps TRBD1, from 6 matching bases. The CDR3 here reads CSARAGHKTGELFF. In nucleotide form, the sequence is TGCAGTGCTAGAGCGGGACACAAAACCGGGGAGCTGTTTTTT.